This is a list of T cell receptor beta chains from one sample in a study of T cell changes during pregnancy in multiple sclerosis. Sequencing was performed with immunoSEQ multiplex PCR; in TCRdb, only in-frame clones are kept and a portion is missing. The sample includes 90,000 to 150,000 clones, around 93% of them seen just once. The specimen was peripheral blood, collected before pregnancy. The receptors derive from a female donor with multiple sclerosis, enrolled in a pregnancy study. Each CDR3 is given with its conserved first and last residue. The D gene is left open where the match is weak.

>TRBD1|TRBJ1-5|TRBV4-1|18
CASSLGQGLGGSNQPQHF
>NA|TRBJ1-2|TRBV7-5|14
CVRTNGSVHYGYTF
>TRBD1|TRBJ2-7|TRBV7-8|15
CASSRQQGGPYEQYF
>TRBD1|TRBJ2-5|TRBV27|16
CASSFLGTGVVATQYF
>TRBD1|TRBJ2-2|TRBV7-7|14
CASRVGTDTGELFF
>NA|TRBJ2-3|TRBV4-2|16
CASSQRMIGVTDTQYF
>NA|TRBJ2-1|TRBV7-9|17
CASSLALIGGDYNEQFF
>TRBD2|TRBJ2-5|TRBV2|15
CASSSRLAGVETQYF
>TRBD2|TRBJ2-1|TRBV28|15
CASSFVGRQYNEQFF
>TRBD1|TRBJ1-5|TRBV16|19
CASSQSPLDRALVDQPQHF
>TRBD1|TRBJ2-1|TRBV13|14
CASSSHRGVNEQFF
>TRBD2|TRBJ2-6|TRBV19|16
CASTGARGAGANVLTF
>NA|TRBJ2-2|TRBV15|16
CATSRDMGAGTGELFF
>NA|TRBJ2-1|TRBV28|15
CASVSAGALYNEQFF
>TRBD1|TRBJ1-2|TRBV7-9|15
CASSLAGQVYYGYTF
>TRBD2|TRBJ2-1|TRBV7-2|16
CASSLALAGGNNEQFF
>TRBD1|TRBJ1-6|TRBV2|13
CASISDRGSPLHF
>TRBD2|TRBJ2-7|TRBV5-6|14
CASTLAGGSYEQYF
>TRBD2|TRBJ2-1|TRBV13|13
CASSPLSGREQFF
>TRBD1|TRBJ2-7|TRBV19|15
CASSEDRGGTYEQYF
>NA|TRBJ1-4|TRBV30|14
CAWSRGGNSEKLFF
>NA|TRBJ2-7|TRBV11-2|15
CASSPDWAPGYEQYF
>NA|TRBJ2-3|TRBV5-6|12
CASSLRVDTQYF
>NA|TRBJ1-2|TRBV6-5|14
CASRRSTGTFGYTF
>TRBD2|TRBJ2-5|TRBV27|16
CASSLSSGRRGETQYF
>TRBD2|TRBJ2-1|TRBV18|16
CASSPLLAGRTNEQFF
>NA|TRBJ2-7|TRBV18|13
CASSPRDTYEQYF
>TRBD1|TRBJ1-2|TRBV7-2|17
CASSFTGTGFPRDGYTF
>TRBD2|TRBJ2-5|TRBV5-5|18
CASSRGLAGGRGQETQYF
>NA|TRBJ1-6|TRBV25-1|13
CATSRGGGSPLHF
>TRBD1|TRBJ2-1|TRBV28|14
CASSKGQKSNEQFF
>TRBD1|TRBJ1-1|TRBV7-2|14
CASRRDRVGTEAFF
>TRBD1|TRBJ1-5|TRBV28|15
CASSLWGQGSQPQHF
>NA|TRBJ2-1|TRBV7-3|15
CASSPSADSYNEQFF
>NA|TRBJ2-5|TRBV5-1|14
CASTYPGGPETQYF
>NA|TRBJ1-5|TRBV19|12
CASSIGSPPQHF
>NA|TRBJ1-5|TRBV15|16
CATSRAAGLGLRPQHF
>TRBD1|TRBJ1-2|TRBV9|14
CASTLSGQGAGYTF